This TCR beta chain emerged from a study of metastatic and nonmetastatic thyroid tumors. Study overall: Malignant thyroid and benign thyroid patients provided blood and tumor or nodule tissue whose repertoires were compared.

Notes on the study in general: It was reportedly found that TCR beta diversity was significantly higher in malignant thyroid tumors than in benign nodules, a difference seen in both blood and tumor samples.

Thyroid surgery was performed in patients who had received no treatment beforehand. Regarding this clone: The antigen is undetermined.

Original processing notes: A classifier for distant metastasis in papillary thyroid cancer was constructed using CDR3 differences observed across clinicopathological groups. TCRdb reassembled clones from the PCR reads with MiXCR. Clone size and V and J calls follow TCRdb, not the original study. This sample has tens of thousands of clones; roughly a sixth occur once, and the top ten carry around 5.9%. The germline gives CDR1 DFQATT, CDR2 SNEGSKA (reference sequence). CDR3 length: 17 amino acids. Trimming took off 4 bases at V and 0 bases at J, with 22 bases between the two ends. The material sequenced was blood. The genes are TRBV20-1 and TRBJ2-7, with D tentatively TRBD1 or TRBD2 (5 bases each). The sequence was obtained from a male donor with papillary thyroid cancer or a benign thyroid nodule (not recorded which). Some clones in this sample may be carry-over from other donors' samples. In DNA form, the CDR3 reads TGCAGTGCTATAGGGGTTAGCGCGTGTGCCCGCTCCTACGAGCAGTACTTC. Translating gives CSAIGVSACARSYEQYF.